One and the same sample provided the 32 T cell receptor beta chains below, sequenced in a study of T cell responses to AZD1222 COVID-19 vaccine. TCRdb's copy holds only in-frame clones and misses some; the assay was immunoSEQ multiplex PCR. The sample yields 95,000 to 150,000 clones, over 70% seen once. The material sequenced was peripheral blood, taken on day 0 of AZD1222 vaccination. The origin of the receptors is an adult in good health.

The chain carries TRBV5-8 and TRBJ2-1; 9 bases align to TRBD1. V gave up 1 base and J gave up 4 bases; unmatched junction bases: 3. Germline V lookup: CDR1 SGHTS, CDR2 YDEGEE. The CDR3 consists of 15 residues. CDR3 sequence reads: CASSLTGGRYNEQFF. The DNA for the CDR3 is TGTGCCAGCAGCTTGACAGGGGGCCGGTACAATGAGCAGTTCTTC.

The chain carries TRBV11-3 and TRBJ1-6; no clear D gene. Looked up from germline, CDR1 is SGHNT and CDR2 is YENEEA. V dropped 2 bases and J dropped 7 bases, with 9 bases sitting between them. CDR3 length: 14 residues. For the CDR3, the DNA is TGTGCCAGCAGCTTATTACCTTCAAATTCACCCCTCCACTTT. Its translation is CASSLLPSNSPLHF.

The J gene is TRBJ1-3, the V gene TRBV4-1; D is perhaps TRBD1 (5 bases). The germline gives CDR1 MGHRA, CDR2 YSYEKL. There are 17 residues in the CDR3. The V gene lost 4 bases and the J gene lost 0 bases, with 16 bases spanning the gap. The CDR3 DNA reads TGCGCCAGCAGCCCGCCCCAGGGATCTTCCTCTGGAAACACCATATATTTT. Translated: CASSPPQGSSSGNTIYF.

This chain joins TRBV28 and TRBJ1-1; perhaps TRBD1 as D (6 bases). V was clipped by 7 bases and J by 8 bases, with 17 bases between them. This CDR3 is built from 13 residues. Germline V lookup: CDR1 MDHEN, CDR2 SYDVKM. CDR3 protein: CASTVGHLIEAFF. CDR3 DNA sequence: TGTGCCAGCACGGTGGGACACCTGATCGAAGCTTTCTTT.

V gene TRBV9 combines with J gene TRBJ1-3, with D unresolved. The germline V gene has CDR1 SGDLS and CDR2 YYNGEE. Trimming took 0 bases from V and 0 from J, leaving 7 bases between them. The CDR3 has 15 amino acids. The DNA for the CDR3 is TGTGCCAGCAGCGTAGCCCCCAACTCTGGAAACACCATATATTTT. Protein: CASSVAPNSGNTIYF. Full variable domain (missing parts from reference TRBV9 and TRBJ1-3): DSGVTQTPKHLITATGQRVTLRCSPRSGDLSVYWYQQSLDQGLQFLIQYYNGEERAKGNILERFSAQQFPDLHSELNLSSLELGDSALYFCASSVAPNSGNTIYFGEGSWLTVV.

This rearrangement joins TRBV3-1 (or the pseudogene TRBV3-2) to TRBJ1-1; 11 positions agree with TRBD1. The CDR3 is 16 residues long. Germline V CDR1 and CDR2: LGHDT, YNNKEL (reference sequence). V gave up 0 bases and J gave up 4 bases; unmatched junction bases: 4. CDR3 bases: TGTGCCAGCAGCCAAGATCTTGGGACAGGGGGCACTGAAGCTTTCTTT. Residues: CASSQDLGTGGTEAFF.

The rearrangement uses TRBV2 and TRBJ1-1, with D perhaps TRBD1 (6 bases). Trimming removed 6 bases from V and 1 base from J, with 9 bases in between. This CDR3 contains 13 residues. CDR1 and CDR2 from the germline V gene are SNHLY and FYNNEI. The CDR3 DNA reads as TGTGCCAGCAGCCTACAGGGGAACACTGAAGCTTTCTTT. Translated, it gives CASSLQGNTEAFF.

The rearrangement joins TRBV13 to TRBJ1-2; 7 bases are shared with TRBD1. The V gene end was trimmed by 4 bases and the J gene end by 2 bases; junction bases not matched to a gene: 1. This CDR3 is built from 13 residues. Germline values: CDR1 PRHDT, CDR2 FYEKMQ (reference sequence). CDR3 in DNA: TGTGCCAGCAGCTCGACAGGGAACTATGGCTACACCTTC. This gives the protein CASSSTGNYGYTF.

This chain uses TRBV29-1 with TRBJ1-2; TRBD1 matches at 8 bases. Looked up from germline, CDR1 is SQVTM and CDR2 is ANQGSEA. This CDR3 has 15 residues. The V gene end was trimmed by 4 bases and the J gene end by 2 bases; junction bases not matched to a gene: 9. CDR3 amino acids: CSVGGLGTGNYGYTF. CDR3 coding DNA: TGCAGCGTTGGAGGGCTTGGGACAGGAAACTATGGCTACACCTTC.

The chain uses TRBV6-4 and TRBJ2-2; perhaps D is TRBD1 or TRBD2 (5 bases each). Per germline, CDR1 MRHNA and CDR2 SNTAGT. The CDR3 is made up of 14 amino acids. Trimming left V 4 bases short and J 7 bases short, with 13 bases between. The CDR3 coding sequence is TGTGCCAGCAGTGTAGAGGGGCCTGGCGGGGAGCTGTTTTTT. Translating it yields CASSVEGPGGELFF.

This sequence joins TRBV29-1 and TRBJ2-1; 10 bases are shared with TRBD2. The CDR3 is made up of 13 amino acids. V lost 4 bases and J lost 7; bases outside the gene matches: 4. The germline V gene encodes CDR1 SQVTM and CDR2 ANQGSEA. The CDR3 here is CSVASGSKNEQFF. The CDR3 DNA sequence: TGCAGCGTTGCTAGCGGGAGTAAAAATGAGCAGTTCTTC.

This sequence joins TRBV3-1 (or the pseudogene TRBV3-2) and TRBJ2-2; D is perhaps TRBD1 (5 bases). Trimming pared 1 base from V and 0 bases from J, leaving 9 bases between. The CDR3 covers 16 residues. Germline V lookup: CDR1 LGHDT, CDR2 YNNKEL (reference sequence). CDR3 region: CASSQVYRPNTGELFF. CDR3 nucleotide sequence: TGTGCCAGCAGCCAAGTATACAGGCCGAACACCGGGGAGCTGTTTTTT.

The DNA for the CDR3 is TGCAGCGTTGAATCAAGACAGGGTAACACTGAAGCTTTCTTT. Amino acid sequence: CSVESRQGNTEAFF. The gene calls are TRBV29-1 and TRBJ1-1, with 7 bases fitting TRBD1. Germline V gives CDR1 SQVTM, CDR2 ANQGSEA. The CDR3 is 14 residues long. Trimming at V came to 2 bases and at J to 2 bases, leaving 5 bases not matched to a gene.

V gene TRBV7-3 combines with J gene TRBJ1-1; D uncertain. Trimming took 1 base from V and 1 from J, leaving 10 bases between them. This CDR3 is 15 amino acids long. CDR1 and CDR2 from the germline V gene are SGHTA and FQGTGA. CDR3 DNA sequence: TGTGCCAGCAGCTTAAGAGGAGGTGGGAACACTGAAGCTTTCTTT. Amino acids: CASSLRGGGNTEAFF.

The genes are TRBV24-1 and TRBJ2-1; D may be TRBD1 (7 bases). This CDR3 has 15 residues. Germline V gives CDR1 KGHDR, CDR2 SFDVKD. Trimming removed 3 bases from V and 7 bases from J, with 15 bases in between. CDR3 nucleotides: TGTGCCACCAGTGATACCAGGGGGACTGGTAATGAGCAGTTCTTC. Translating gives CATSDTRGTGNEQFF.

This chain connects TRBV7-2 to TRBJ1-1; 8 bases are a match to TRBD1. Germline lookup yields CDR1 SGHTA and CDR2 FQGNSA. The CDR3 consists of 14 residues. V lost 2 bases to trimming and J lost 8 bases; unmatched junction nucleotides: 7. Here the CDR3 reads CASSLYSGGGEAFF. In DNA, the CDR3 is TGTGCCAGCAGCTTATATTCAGGGGGCGGGGAAGCTTTCTTT.

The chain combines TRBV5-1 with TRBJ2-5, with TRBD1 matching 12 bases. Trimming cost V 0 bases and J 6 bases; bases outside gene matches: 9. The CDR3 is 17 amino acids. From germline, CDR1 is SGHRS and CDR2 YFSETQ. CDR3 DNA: TGCGCCAGCAGCTTGGCAACCCGGGGACAGGGGGCGAAGACCCAGTACTTC. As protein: CASSLATRGQGAKTQYF.

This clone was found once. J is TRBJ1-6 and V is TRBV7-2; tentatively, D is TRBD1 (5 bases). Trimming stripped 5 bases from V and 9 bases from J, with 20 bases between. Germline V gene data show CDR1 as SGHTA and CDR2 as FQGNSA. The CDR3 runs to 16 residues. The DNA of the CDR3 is TGTGCCAGCAGCCAAATGGGGCAGCCGGCGGGTTCACCCCTCCACTTT. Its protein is CASSQMGQPAGSPLHF.

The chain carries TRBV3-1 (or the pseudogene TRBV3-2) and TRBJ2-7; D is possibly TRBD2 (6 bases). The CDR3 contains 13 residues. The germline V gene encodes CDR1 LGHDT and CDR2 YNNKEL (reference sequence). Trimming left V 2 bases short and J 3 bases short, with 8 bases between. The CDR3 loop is CASSQWGDYEQYF. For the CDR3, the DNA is TGTGCCAGCAGCCAATGGGGGGACTACGAGCAGTACTTC.

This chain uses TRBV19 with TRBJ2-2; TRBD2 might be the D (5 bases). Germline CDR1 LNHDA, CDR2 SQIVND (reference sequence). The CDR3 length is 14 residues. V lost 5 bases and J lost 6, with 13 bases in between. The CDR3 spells CASSAKDWPGELFF. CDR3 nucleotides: TGTGCCAGTAGTGCCAAGGACTGGCCCGGGGAGCTGTTTTTT.

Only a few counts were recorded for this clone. This chain's CDR3 is CASSQDLAGSYEQYF. CDR3 in DNA: TGTGCCAGCAGCCAAGATCTAGCGGGCTCCTACGAGCAGTACTTC. This rearrangement joins TRBV4-2 to TRBJ2-7; TRBD2 matches at 8 bases. There are 15 residues in the CDR3. Germline V gene data show CDR1 as LGHNA and CDR2 as YNFKEQ. With 0 bases clipped from V and 0 bases from J, the junction kept 1 base outside the gene matches.

The CDR3, as DNA: TGTGCCATCAGTGAGTCTCGGGGGGCGAACACTGAAGCTTTCTTT. This sequence encodes CAISESRGANTEAFF. This sequence joins TRBV10-3 and TRBJ1-1; D might be TRBD1 (6 bases). This CDR3 is built from 15 residues. Germline CDR1 reads ENHRY; CDR2 reads SYGVKD. V was clipped by 0 bases and J by 1 base, with 9 bases between them.

CDR3 amino acids: CASSPSDQTGNTEAFF. CDR3 coding DNA: TGCGCCAGCAGTCCTTCAGACCAGACAGGGAACACTGAAGCTTTCTTT. The rearrangement uses TRBV5-1 and TRBJ1-1; the D gene is possibly TRBD1 (6 bases). CDR1 SGHRS and CDR2 YFSETQ come from the germline V gene. V dropped 5 bases and J dropped 1 base, with 18 bases sitting between them. The CDR3 is made up of 16 amino acids. The whole variable domain, filled in from reference TRBV5-1 and TRBJ1-1, reads KAGVTQTPRYLIKTRGQQVTLSCSPISGHRSVSWYQQTPGQGLQFLFEYFSETQRNKGNFPGRFSGRQFSNSRSEMNVSTLELGDSALYLCASSPSDQTGNTEAFFGQGTRLTVV.

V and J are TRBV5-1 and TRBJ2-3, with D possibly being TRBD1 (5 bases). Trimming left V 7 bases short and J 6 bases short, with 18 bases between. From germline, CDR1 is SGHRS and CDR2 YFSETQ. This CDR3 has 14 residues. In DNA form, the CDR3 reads TGCGCCAGCTCCAGTCCGGACATAGCCGATACGCAGTATTTT. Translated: CASSSPDIADTQYF.

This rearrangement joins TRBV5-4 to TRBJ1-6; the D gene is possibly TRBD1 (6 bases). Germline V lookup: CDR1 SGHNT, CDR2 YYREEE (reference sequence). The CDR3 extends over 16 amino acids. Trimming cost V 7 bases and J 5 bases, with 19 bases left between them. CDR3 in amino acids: CASQGGGGKDNSPLHF. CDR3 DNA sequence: TGTGCCAGCCAAGGGGGAGGGGGTAAGGATAATTCACCCCTCCACTTT.

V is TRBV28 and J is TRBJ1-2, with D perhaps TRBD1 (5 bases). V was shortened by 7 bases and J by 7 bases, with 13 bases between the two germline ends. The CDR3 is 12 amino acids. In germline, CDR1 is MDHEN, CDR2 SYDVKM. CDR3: CASTRSRGGYTF. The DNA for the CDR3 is TGTGCCAGCACGAGGTCTAGGGGTGGCTACACCTTC.

CDR3 protein: CASSGEGGHEQYF. The CDR3, as DNA: TGTGCCAGCAGTGGGGAGGGAGGCCACGAGCAGTACTTC. The gene calls are TRBV2 and TRBJ2-7, with 7 bases aligning to TRBD2. Germline trimming cut 4 bases from V and 5 bases from J; bases unmatched to any gene: 5. Germline V CDR1 and CDR2: SNHLY, FYNNEI. This CDR3 is 13 amino acids long.

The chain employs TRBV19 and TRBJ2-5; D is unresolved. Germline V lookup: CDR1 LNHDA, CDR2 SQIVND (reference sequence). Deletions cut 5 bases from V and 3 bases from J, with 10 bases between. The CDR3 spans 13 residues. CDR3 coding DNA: TGTGCCAGTAGTCCGGCTCAAGAAGAGACCCAGTACTTC. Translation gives CASSPAQEETQYF.

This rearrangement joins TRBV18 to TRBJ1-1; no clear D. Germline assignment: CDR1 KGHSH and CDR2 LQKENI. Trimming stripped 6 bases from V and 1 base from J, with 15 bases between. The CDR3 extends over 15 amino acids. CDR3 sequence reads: CASSPSGTGNTEAFF. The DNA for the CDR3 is TGTGCCAGCTCGCCCTCCGGCACGGGGAACACTGAAGCTTTCTTT.

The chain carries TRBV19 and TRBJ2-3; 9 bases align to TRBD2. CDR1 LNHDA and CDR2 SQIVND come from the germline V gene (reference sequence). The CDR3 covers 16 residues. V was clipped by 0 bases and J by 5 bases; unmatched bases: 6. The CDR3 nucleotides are TGTGCCAGTAGTATAGAGTTGCTAGCGGGGAGAGATACGCAGTATTTT. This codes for CASSIELLAGRDTQYF.

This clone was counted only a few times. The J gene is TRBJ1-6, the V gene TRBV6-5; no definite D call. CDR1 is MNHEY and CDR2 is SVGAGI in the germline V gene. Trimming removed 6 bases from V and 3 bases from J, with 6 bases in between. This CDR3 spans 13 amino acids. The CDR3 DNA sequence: TGTGCCAGCAGGGGTAGCTATAATTCACCCCTCCACTTT. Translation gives CASRGSYNSPLHF.

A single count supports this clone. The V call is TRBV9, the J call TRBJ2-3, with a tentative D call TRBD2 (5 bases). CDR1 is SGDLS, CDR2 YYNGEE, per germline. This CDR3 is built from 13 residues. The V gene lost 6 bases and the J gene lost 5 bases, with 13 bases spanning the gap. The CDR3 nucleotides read TGTGCCAGCAACGGGGATTTCGGAGATACGCAGTATTTT. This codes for CASNGDFGDTQYF.